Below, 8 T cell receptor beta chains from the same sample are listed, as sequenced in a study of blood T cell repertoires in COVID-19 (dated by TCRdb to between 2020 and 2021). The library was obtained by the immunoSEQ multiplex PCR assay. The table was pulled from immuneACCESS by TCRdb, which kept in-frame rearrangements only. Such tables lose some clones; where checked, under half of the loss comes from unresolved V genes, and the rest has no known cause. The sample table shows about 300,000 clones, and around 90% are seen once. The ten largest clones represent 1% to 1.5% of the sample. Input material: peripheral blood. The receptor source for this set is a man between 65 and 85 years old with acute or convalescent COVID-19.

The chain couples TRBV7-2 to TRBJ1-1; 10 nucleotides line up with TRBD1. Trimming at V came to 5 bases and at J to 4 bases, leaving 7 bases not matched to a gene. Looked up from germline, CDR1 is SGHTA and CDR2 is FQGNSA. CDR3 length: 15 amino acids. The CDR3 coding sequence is TGTGCCAGCAGCAGACGACAGGGGGCGGGCACTGAAGCTTTCTTT. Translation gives CASSRRQGAGTEAFF. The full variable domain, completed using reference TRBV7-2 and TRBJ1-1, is GAGVSQSPSNKVTEKGKDVELRCDPISGHTALYWYRQSLGQGLEFLIYFQGNSAPDKSGLPSDRFSAERTGGSVSTLTIQRTQQEDSAVYLCASSRRQGAGTEAFFGQGTRLTVV.

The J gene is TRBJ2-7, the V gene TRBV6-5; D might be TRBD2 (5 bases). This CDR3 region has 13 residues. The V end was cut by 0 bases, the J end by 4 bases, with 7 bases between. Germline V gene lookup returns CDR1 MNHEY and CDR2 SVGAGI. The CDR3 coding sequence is TGTGCCAGCAGTTACTCGGGGAGATACGAGCAGTACTTC. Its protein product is CASSYSGRYEQYF.

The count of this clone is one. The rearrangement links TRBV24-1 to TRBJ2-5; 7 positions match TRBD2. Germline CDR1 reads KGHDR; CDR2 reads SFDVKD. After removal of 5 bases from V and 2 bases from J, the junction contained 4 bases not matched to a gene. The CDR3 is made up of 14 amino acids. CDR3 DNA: TGTGCCACCAGTGTTGCCGGGGGGCAAGAGACCCAGTACTTC. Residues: CATSVAGGQETQYF.

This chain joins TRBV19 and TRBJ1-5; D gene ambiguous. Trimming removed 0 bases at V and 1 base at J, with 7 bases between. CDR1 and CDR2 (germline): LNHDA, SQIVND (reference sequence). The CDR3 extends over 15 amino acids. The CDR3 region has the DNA TGTGCCAGTAGTATAGAACCCAGGAGCAATCAGCCCCAGCATTTT. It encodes CASSIEPRSNQPQHF. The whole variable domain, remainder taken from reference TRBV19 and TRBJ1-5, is DGGITQSPKYLFRKEGQNVTLSCEQNLNHDAMYWYRQDPGQGLRLIYYSQIVNDFQKGDIAEGYSVSREKKESFPLTVTSAQKNPTAFYLCASSIEPRSNQPQHFGDGTRLSIL.

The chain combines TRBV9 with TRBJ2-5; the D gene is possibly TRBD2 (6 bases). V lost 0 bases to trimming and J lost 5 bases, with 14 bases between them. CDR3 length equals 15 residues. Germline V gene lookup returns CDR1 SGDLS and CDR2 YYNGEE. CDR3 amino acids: CASSVGAGSGETQYF. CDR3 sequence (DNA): TGTGCCAGCAGCGTAGGGGCGGGGTCTGGGGAGACCCAGTACTTC.

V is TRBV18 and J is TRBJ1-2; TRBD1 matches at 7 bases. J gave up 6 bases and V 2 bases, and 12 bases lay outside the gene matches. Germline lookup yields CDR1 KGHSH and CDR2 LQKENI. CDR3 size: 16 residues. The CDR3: CASSPKTGERLNGYTF. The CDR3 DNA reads TGTGCCAGCTCACCAAAAACAGGGGAACGGCTCAATGGCTACACCTTC.

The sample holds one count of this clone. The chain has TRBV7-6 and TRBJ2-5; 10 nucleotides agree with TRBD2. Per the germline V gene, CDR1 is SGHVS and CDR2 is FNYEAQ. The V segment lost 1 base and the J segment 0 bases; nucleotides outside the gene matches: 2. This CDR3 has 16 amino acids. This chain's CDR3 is CASSLGSGGYQETQYF. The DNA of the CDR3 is TGTGCCAGCAGCTTAGGTAGCGGGGGGTACCAAGAGACCCAGTACTTC.

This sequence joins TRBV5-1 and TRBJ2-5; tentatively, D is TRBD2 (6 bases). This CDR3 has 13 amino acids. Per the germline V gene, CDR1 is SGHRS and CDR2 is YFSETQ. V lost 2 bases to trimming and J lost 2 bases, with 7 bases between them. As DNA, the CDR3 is TGCGCCAGCAGCTTCCGGGGGCAAGAGACCCAGTACTTC. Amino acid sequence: CASSFRGQETQYF.